Shown below are 23 T cell receptor beta chains from a single sample sequenced in a study of T cells in Graves' hyperthyroidism and ophthalmopathy (dated by TCRdb to the late 2010s). Receptor amplification or capture employed multiplex PCR. These reads were obtained on an Illumina HiSeq 2000. TCR beta CDR3 regions were amplified from RNA transcripts. The first round of RT-PCR for the TCR CDR3 was performed with the HTBI primer set and the Qiagen OneStep RT-PCR kit. TCRdb applied fastp at Q25 and MiXCR to the public reads, then kept only in-frame beta chains. Merged by CDR3 protein, the rows form single entries marked with the most common genes and DNA. This sample gives some 510,000 distinct CDR3 sequences in total; about a fifth of them show up just once. The ten largest clones add up to about 30% of the sample. Specimen: blood. The receptors here all came from a young man with Graves' hyperthyroidism.

This clonotype has at least ten counts. V and J are TRBV15 and TRBJ1-2, with a weak D call TRBD1 (6 bases). The germline V gene has CDR1 LNHNV and CDR2 YYDKDF (reference sequence). The CDR3 spans 15 residues. V was clipped by 4 bases and J by 4 bases, with 16 bases between them. CDR3 region: CATSIGGTSFYGYTF. The CDR3 region has the DNA TGTGCCACCAGCATTGGTGGGACATCCTTCTATGGCTACACCTTC.

The rearrangement uses TRBV19 and TRBJ1-1, with 7 bases lining up with TRBD1. This CDR3 region has 15 residues. CDR1 is LNHDA, CDR2 SQIVND, per germline (reference sequence). With 5 bases clipped from V and 3 bases from J, the junction kept 9 bases outside the gene matches. CDR3 residues: CASSRLDRADTEAFF. CDR3 DNA sequence: TGTGCCAGTAGTCGACTAGACAGGGCGGACACTGAAGCTTTCTTT.

This clonotype was seen at least ten times. This sequence joins TRBV11-2 and TRBJ1-3; D gene unclear. Trimming took off 5 bases at V and 0 bases at J, with 17 bases between the two ends. The CDR3 length is 17 residues. Germline-derived CDR1 and CDR2 are SGHAT and FQNNGV. For the CDR3, the DNA is TGTGCCAGCAGCCCTGGCTTTAGAGTCAGCTCTGGAAACACCATATATTTT. Translating it yields CASSPGFRVSSGNTIYF.

This clonotype was recorded a few times. The rearrangement links TRBV5-1 to TRBJ2-7, with 9 positions matching TRBD1. Germline V gene data show CDR1 as SGHRS and CDR2 as YFSETQ. CDR3 length equals 15 residues. V dropped 3 bases and J dropped 2; count of bases not matched to a gene: 6. The CDR3 region is CASSWGTGTTYEQYF. In DNA form, the CDR3 reads TGCGCCAGCAGCTGGGGGACAGGGACGACCTACGAGCAGTACTTC.

The sample holds many counts of this clonotype. The chain couples TRBV2 to TRBJ1-5; D might be TRBD1 (6 bases). CDR3 size: 13 residues. Trimming pared 7 bases from V and 4 bases from J, leaving 11 bases between. The germline V gene encodes CDR1 SNHLY and CDR2 FYNNEI. This chain's CDR3 is CASTATGNQPQHF. As DNA, the CDR3 is TGTGCCAGCACTGCGACAGGTAATCAGCCCCAGCATTTT. Filled out from reference TRBV2 and TRBJ1-5, the complete variable domain reads EPEVTQTPSHQVTQMGQEVILRCVPISNHLYFYWYRQILGQKVEFLVSFYNNEISEKSEIFDDQFSVERPDGSNFTLKIRSTKLEDSAMYFCASTATGNQPQHFGDGTRLSIL.

This clonotype has ten or more counts. The chain combines TRBV6-2 or TRBV6-3 with TRBJ2-5; no clear D. This CDR3 comprises 11 residues. Germline V gives CDR1 MNHEY, CDR2 SVGEGT. Trimming cost V 5 bases and J 5 bases, with 6 bases left between them. The DNA for the CDR3 is TGTGCCAGCAGTAAACCCGAGACCCAGTACTTC. This encodes CASSKPETQYF.

CDR3 in DNA: TGTGCCAGCAGTTTGGGACAGGGGGACGAATGCGAGCAGTACTTC. As protein: CASSLGQGDECEQYF. The chain employs TRBV12-3 or TRBV12-4 and TRBJ2-7; 11 nucleotides align to TRBD1. CDR3 size: 15 residues. V trimming: 3 bases; J trimming: 6 bases; junction bases outside the gene matches: 7.

This clonotype was found a few times. V and J are TRBV28 and TRBJ1-1, with a weak D call TRBD1 (6 bases). V lost 1 base and J 0 bases, leaving 12 bases between the germline ends. The CDR3 totals 16 residues. Germline CDR1 is MDHEN and CDR2 is SYDVKM. This CDR3 reads CASSLSRDTLNTEAFF. The CDR3 DNA reads TGTGCCAGCAGTTTATCCAGGGACACGTTGAACACTGAAGCTTTCTTT.

This clonotype was found many times. The chain joins TRBV6-1 to TRBJ1-5; D gene ambiguous. Trimming shortened V by 6 bases and J by 0 bases, and 15 bases separated the two germline ends. The CDR3 spans 16 residues. CDR1 is MNHNS and CDR2 is SASEGT in the germline V gene. CDR3 DNA sequence: TGTGCCAGCAGGACGGGGTCGAGGAATAGCAATCAGCCCCAGCATTTT. Amino acid sequence: CASRTGSRNSNQPQHF.

The V gene is TRBV6-5, the J gene TRBJ2-5, with 8 bases fitting TRBD1. The CDR3 is 17 residues long. The junction had 12 bases not matched to a gene; V was cut back by 2 bases and J by 4 bases. Germline V gene sequence: CDR1 MNHEY, CDR2 SVGAGI. DNA for the CDR3: TGTGCCAGCAGTTACCCCGGGACAGGCCTCTTGGGAGAGACCCAGTACTTC. Translated: CASSYPGTGLLGETQYF.

The chain has TRBV12-5 and TRBJ1-2; TRBD1 matches 7 bases. The germline gives CDR1 LGHNT, CDR2 FRNRAP. The CDR3 runs 14 residues. CDR3 in amino acids: CAILNRDRDYGYTF. The CDR3 coding sequence is TGTGCCATCTTAAACCGGGACAGAGACTATGGCTACACCTTC.

In this sample, this clonotype turned up many times. The CDR3 loop is CASSFEGNYGYTF. In DNA form, the CDR3 reads TGTGCCAGCAGTTTCGAGGGAAACTATGGCTACACCTTC. This rearrangement joins TRBV27 to TRBJ1-2; no clear D gene. This CDR3 has 13 residues. CDR1 is MNHEY, CDR2 SMNVEV, per germline (reference sequence). V was clipped by 3 bases and J by 2 bases, with 7 bases between them.

This clonotype was seen repeatedly, ten times or more. V gene TRBV12-5 combines with J gene TRBJ1-1; no clear D. V dropped 2 bases and J dropped 6 bases, with 10 bases sitting between them. The CDR3 is made up of 13 amino acids. Germline CDR1 reads LGHNT; CDR2 reads FRNRAP. CDR3 in amino acids: CASGLPGSSEAFF. The CDR3 DNA sequence: TGTGCTAGTGGTTTGCCGGGCAGCTCTGAAGCTTTCTTT.

The chain has TRBV10-3 and TRBJ2-7; 10 bases line up with TRBD2. Germline CDR1 is ENHRY and CDR2 is SYGVKD. The CDR3 extends over 15 amino acids. The junction had 6 bases not matched to a gene; V was cut back by 1 base and J by 6 bases. In DNA, the CDR3 is TGTGCCATCAGTGAGTTTCCTAGCGGGGGAGGCGAGCAGTACTTC. Its translation: CAISEFPSGGGEQYF.

This clonotype occurred many times. The gene calls are TRBV28 and TRBJ2-5; D remains ambiguous. Per the germline V gene, CDR1 is MDHEN and CDR2 is SYDVKM. The CDR3 totals 12 residues. V gave up 0 bases and J gave up 3 bases, with 2 bases separating them. CDR3 loop: CASSLWKETQYF. CDR3 nucleotides: TGTGCCAGCAGTTTATGGAAAGAGACCCAGTACTTC.

In this sample, this clonotype turned up many times. V is TRBV20-1 and J is TRBJ1-2; D gene unclear. V lost 8 bases and J lost 9, with 7 bases in between. Germline CDR1 and CDR2: DFQATT and SNEGSKA (reference sequence). This CDR3 spans 8 amino acids. CDR3 sequence: CSPGSYTF. In DNA form, the CDR3 reads TGCAGTCCGGGGAGCTACACCTTC.

The V call is TRBV6-5, the J call TRBJ1-1; D call uncertain. CDR1 is MNHEY and CDR2 is SVGAGI in the germline V gene. Deletions cut 2 bases from V and 8 bases from J, with 9 bases between. The CDR3 runs to 12 residues. The chain's CDR3 is CASSYIGQEAFF. The CDR3 region has the DNA TGTGCCAGCAGTTACATCGGCCAGGAAGCTTTCTTT.

The chain has TRBV19 and TRBJ1-1; possibly TRBD1 for D (6 bases). This CDR3 comprises 14 residues. Germline CDR1 is LNHDA and CDR2 is SQIVND (reference sequence). Trimming stripped 7 bases from V and 5 bases from J, with 17 bases between. The CDR3 DNA reads as TGTGCCAGTACCCAAGGAGGGGGGTGGACTGAAGCTTTCTTT. It codes for CASTQGGGWTEAFF.

This clonotype appeared a few times. V and J are TRBV6-5 and TRBJ1-2; D ambiguous. Germline lookup yields CDR1 MNHEY and CDR2 SVGAGI. Trimming stripped 0 bases from V and 2 bases from J, with 7 bases between. The CDR3 consists of 14 residues. CDR3 nucleotides: TGTGCCAGCAGTTACTCGCCAGTAAACTATGGCTACACCTTC. Translated, it gives CASSYSPVNYGYTF.

This clonotype was recorded many times. The V and J genes are TRBV13 and TRBJ1-2, with a weak D call TRBD1 (5 bases). V dropped 3 bases and J dropped 0 bases, with 14 bases sitting between them. CDR1 PRHDT and CDR2 FYEKMQ come from the germline V gene (reference sequence). The CDR3 is 16 amino acids. DNA of the CDR3: TGTGCCAGCAGCTTGGGGCTGGGGGAGACTAACTATGGCTACACCTTC. This translates into CASSLGLGETNYGYTF.

The J gene is TRBJ1-2, the V gene TRBV30; 9 positions agree with TRBD1. This CDR3 is 13 amino acids long. Per germline, CDR1 GTSNPN and CDR2 SVGIG (reference sequence). Trimming took 5 bases from V and 6 from J; bases not matched to a gene: 7. CDR3: CAWGTGTGNGYTF. CDR3 DNA sequence: TGTGCCTGGGGAACCGGGACAGGGAATGGCTACACCTTC.

This clonotype was found many times. V usage is TRBV28 and J usage is TRBJ1-5; the match to TRBD1 covers 8 bases. The CDR3 consists of 14 residues. The V gene end was trimmed by 4 bases and the J gene end by 5 bases; junction bases not matched to a gene: 4. CDR1 is MDHEN, CDR2 SYDVKM, per germline. The CDR3 nucleotides read TGTGCCAGCAGTTCCCTGGACAGGGATCAGCCCCAGCATTTT. Translated, it gives CASSSLDRDQPQHF.

The chain has TRBV30 and TRBJ2-7, with TRBD2 identical over 8 bases. Trimming at V came to 8 bases and at J to 7 bases, leaving 13 bases not matched to a gene. Germline V gives CDR1 GTSNPN, CDR2 SVGIG (reference sequence). This CDR3 spans 13 amino acids. The CDR3 reads CAGEVAGYSEQYF. In DNA form, the CDR3 reads TGTGCCGGAGAGGTAGCGGGGTATTCGGAGCAGTACTTC.